The 20 T cell receptor beta chains listed next were all sequenced from one sample in a study of blood T cell repertoires in COVID-19. Using immunoSEQ multiplex PCR, the repertoire was profiled, and TCRdb retains in-frame clones only, with some absent. The sample shows hundreds of thousands of clones, approximately 89% of them seen only once. The material sequenced was peripheral blood. The receptors derive from a woman in her twenties or thirties with COVID-19, enrolled during active disease.

V usage is TRBV6-6 and J usage is TRBJ1-4; TRBD1 matches 9 bases. V gave up 5 bases and J gave up 4 bases; unmatched junction bases: 2. The CDR3 consists of 14 residues. Per germline, CDR1 MNHNY and CDR2 SVGAGI (reference sequence). CDR3 sequence reads: CASSRDRVNEKLFF. The DNA for the CDR3 is TGTGCCAGCAGTAGGGACAGGGTTAATGAAAAACTGTTTTTT.

The chain is built from TRBV7-2 and TRBJ1-6; the match to TRBD1 covers 7 bases. The CDR3 sequence is 16 residues long. Germline loops: CDR1 SGHTA, CDR2 FQGNSA. V lost 5 bases, J lost 0 bases, and 4 bases stayed unmatched. This CDR3 is CASSRDSFSYNSPLHF. CDR3 in DNA: TGTGCCAGCAGCCGGGACAGCTTCTCCTATAATTCACCCCTCCACTTT.

This clone was counted a single time. The V gene is TRBV9, the J gene TRBJ2-3; D call uncertain. Trimming pared 3 bases from V and 5 bases from J, leaving 13 bases between. Germline V gene data show CDR1 as SGDLS and CDR2 as YYNGEE. The CDR3 runs 14 residues. The DNA of the CDR3 is TGTGCCAGCAGCGCCACAGCCACTTTAGATACGCAGTATTTT. Protein: CASSATATLDTQYF.

This clone was detected many times. The rearrangement links TRBV15 to TRBJ2-4; 7 positions match TRBD1. Germline-derived CDR1 and CDR2 are LNHNV and YYDKDF (reference sequence). The CDR3 covers 13 residues. The ends lost 4 bases at V and 7 bases at J; junction bases unmatched: 4. The CDR3 reads CATSTEQGNIQYF. CDR3 sequence (DNA): TGTGCCACCAGCACCGAACAGGGGAACATTCAGTACTTC.

This clone was picked up one time. The chain employs TRBV10-2 and TRBJ2-3; 8 bases align to TRBD2. The CDR3 runs 16 residues. Trimming took 4 bases from V and 2 from J; bases not matched to a gene: 8. Germline V CDR1 and CDR2: WSHSY, SAAADI. For the CDR3, the DNA is TGCGCCAGCAGTGCGCGGGGGGTCACGATCACAGATACGCAGTATTTT. It is translated as CASSARGVTITDTQYF.

This clone was recorded only once. CDR3 bases: TGTGCCAGTAGCCGCCGTTTCTTGTTCGGGGGAGGAGGAAACACTGAAGCTTTCTTT. Its translation: CASSRRFLFGGGGNTEAFF. V and J are TRBV19 and TRBJ1-1; TRBD1 is a possible D gene (5 bases). Germline CDR1 reads LNHDA; CDR2 reads SQIVND (reference sequence). The CDR3 contains 19 residues. V was clipped by 6 bases and J by 2 bases, with 28 bases between them.

The chain links TRBV11-3 to TRBJ1-3; no firm D call. Germline CDR1 SGHNT, CDR2 YENEEA. The CDR3 loop spans 15 amino acids. V was clipped by 1 base and J by 2 bases, with 9 bases between them. The CDR3 spells CASSLGGYAGNTIYF. DNA for the CDR3: TGTGCCAGCAGCTTAGGAGGGTACGCTGGAAACACCATATATTTT. The whole variable domain, filled in from reference TRBV11-3 and TRBJ1-3, reads EAGVVQSPRYKIIEKKQPVAFWCNPISGHNTLYWYLQNLGQGPELLIRYENEEAVDDSQLPKDRFSAERLKGVDSTLKIQPAELGDSAVYLCASSLGGYAGNTIYFGEGSWLTVV.

This chain links TRBV27 with TRBJ1-2; possible D gene TRBD1, 6 bases. Germline V CDR1 and CDR2: MNHEY, SMNVEV (reference sequence). V was pared by 1 base and J by 3 bases, with 9 bases between. The CDR3 contains 14 residues. CDR3 bases: TGTGCCAGCAGTTTATTAGGGGGGGACTATGGCTACACCTTC. It is translated as CASSLLGGDYGYTF.

This clone showed up just a few times. This chain joins TRBV21-1 and TRBJ2-1; whether TRBD1, the table's D call, matches the DNA was not checked. TRBV21-1 constitutes a pseudogene. The CDR3 runs to 16 residues. CDR3 residues: CASSKDRGHAYNEQFF. CDR3 in DNA: TGTGCCAGCAGCAAAGATCGGGGACACGCATACAATGAGCAGTTCTTC.

The chain carries TRBV18 and TRBJ1-1; tentatively, D is TRBD1 (6 bases). The CDR3 is 13 amino acids. V lost 6 bases, J lost 10 bases, and 18 bases lay in between. Germline V CDR1 and CDR2: KGHSH, LQKENI. As DNA, the CDR3 is TGTGCCAGCTCCAGATTGGGGGCCGGAGGAGCTTTCTTT. Translation gives CASSRLGAGGAFF.

The chain's CDR3 is CASSQLKGLGGIGYNEQFF. CDR3 sequence (DNA): TGTGCCAGCAGCCAACTGAAGGGACTAGGGGGGATAGGATACAATGAGCAGTTCTTC. The chain uses TRBV4-2 and TRBJ2-1; the match to TRBD2 covers 8 bases. This CDR3 spans 19 amino acids. Trimming removed 2 bases from V and 4 bases from J; junction bases left unmatched: 16. Germline lookup yields CDR1 LGHNA and CDR2 YNFKEQ.

This chain uses TRBV4-1 with TRBJ2-5; 15 nucleotides agree with TRBD2. V lost 2 bases and J lost 5; bases outside the gene matches: 6. Germline loops: CDR1 MGHRA, CDR2 YSYEKL. CDR3 size: 17 residues. The CDR3 spells CASSQTGLAGGLETQYF. For the CDR3, the DNA is TGCGCCAGCAGCCAAACCGGACTAGCGGGAGGGTTGGAGACCCAGTACTTC.

The V and J genes are TRBV19 and TRBJ1-5; 7 bases align to TRBD1. The length of the CDR3 is 19 residues. V lost 0 bases and J lost 0; bases outside the gene matches: 11. CDR1 is LNHDA, CDR2 SQIVND, per germline (reference sequence). Written as DNA, the CDR3 is TGTGCCAGTAGTATAGATTTCCTTTACGGGACAGATAGCAATCAGCCCCAGCATTTT. Its protein product is CASSIDFLYGTDSNQPQHF.

J is TRBJ2-1 and V is TRBV25-1; D possibly corresponds to TRBD2 (7 bases). CDR1 is MGHDK, CDR2 SYGVNS, per germline. Between the trimmed V and J ends, which lost 1 base and 10 bases, there was a span of 17 bases. The CDR3 contains 15 residues. The CDR3 reads CASSESYTGGNEQFF. The CDR3 DNA is TGTGCCAGCAGTGAATCTTATACGGGGGGCAACGAGCAGTTCTTC.

The rearrangement uses TRBV10-3 and TRBJ1-5; 8 nucleotides align to TRBD1. Looked up from germline, CDR1 is ENHRY and CDR2 is SYGVKD. The length of the CDR3 is 14 residues. Trimming cost V 10 bases and J 5 bases; bases outside gene matches: 10. This CDR3 is CATRREQGDQPQHF. CDR3 nucleotide sequence: TGTGCCACCCGTCGGGAACAGGGGGATCAGCCCCAGCATTTT.

The chain joins TRBV29-1 to TRBJ2-3, with 10 bases lining up with TRBD2. Per the germline V gene, CDR1 is SQVTM and CDR2 is ANQGSEA. This CDR3 comprises 13 residues. Germline trimming cut 4 bases from V and 7 bases from J; bases unmatched to any gene: 5. CDR3 loop: CSVASSGSNTQYF. DNA for the CDR3: TGCAGCGTTGCTTCTAGCGGGAGTAATACGCAGTATTTT.

The V gene is TRBV27, the J gene TRBJ1-2, with TRBD1 as a possible D gene (5 bases). Trimming removed 8 bases from V and 4 bases from J, with 20 bases in between. The length of the CDR3 is 15 residues. Germline-derived CDR1 and CDR2 are MNHEY and SMNVEV (reference sequence). CDR3 loop: CASAPGGVIIYGYTF. CDR3 DNA sequence: TGTGCCAGCGCCCCCGGAGGGGTAATTATCTATGGCTACACCTTC.

The V gene is TRBV5-1, the J gene TRBJ1-3, with 8 bases aligning to TRBD1. Germline lookup yields CDR1 SGHRS and CDR2 YFSETQ. The CDR3 runs to 15 residues. V lost 4 bases to trimming and J lost 1 base; unmatched junction nucleotides: 4. The CDR3 sequence: CASSQQGESGNTIYF. In nucleotides, the CDR3 is TGCGCCAGCAGCCAACAGGGGGAATCTGGAAACACCATATATTTT. Looking up the rest from reference TRBV5-1 and TRBJ1-3 gives the full variable domain: KAGVTQTPRYLIKTRGQQVTLSCSPISGHRSVSWYQQTPGQGLQFLFEYFSETQRNKGNFPGRFSGRQFSNSRSEMNVSTLELGDSALYLCASSQQGESGNTIYFGEGSWLTVV.

The J gene is TRBJ2-7, the V gene TRBV6-5; TRBD1 agrees at 8 bases. There are 15 residues in the CDR3. The germline V gene has CDR1 MNHEY and CDR2 SVGAGI. J gave up 5 bases and V 5 bases, and 11 bases lay outside the gene matches. This chain's CDR3 is CASSNRRTGSNEQYF. In DNA form, the CDR3 reads TGTGCCAGCAGTAATCGTAGGACAGGGTCTAACGAGCAGTACTTC.

The chain combines TRBV7-2 with TRBJ2-1; a weak D match, TRBD1 (6 bases). Deletions cut 7 bases from V and 6 bases from J, with 13 bases between. CDR3 size: 13 residues. CDR1 and CDR2 (germline): SGHTA, FQGNSA. This chain's CDR3 is CASNQQGINEQFF. CDR3 DNA: TGTGCCAGCAACCAACAGGGCATCAATGAGCAGTTCTTC.